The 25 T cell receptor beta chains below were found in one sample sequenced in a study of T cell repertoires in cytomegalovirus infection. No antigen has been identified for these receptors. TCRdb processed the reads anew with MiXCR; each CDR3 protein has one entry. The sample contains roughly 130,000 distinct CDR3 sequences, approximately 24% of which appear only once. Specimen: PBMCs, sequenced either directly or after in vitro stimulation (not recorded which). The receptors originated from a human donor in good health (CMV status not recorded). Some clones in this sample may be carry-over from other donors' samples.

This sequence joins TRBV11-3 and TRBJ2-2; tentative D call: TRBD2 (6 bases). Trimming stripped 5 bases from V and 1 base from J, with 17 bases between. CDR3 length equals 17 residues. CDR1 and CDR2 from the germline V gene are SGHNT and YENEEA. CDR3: CASSRPSWRGNTGELFF. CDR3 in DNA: TGTGCCAGCAGCCGACCCTCCTGGCGGGGGAACACCGGGGAGCTGTTTTTT.

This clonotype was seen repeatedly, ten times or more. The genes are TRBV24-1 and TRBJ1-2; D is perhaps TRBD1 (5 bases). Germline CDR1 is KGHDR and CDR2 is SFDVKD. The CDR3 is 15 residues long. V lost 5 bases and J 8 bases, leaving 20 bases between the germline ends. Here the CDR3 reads CATSGSRDGGWGYTF. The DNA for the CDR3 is TGTGCCACCAGTGGATCCCGGGACGGGGGATGGGGCTACACCTTC.

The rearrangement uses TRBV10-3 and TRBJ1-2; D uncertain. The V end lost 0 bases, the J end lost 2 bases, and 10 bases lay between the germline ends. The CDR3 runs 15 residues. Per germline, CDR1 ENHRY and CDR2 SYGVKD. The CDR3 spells CAISESGPKNYGYTF. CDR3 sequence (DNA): TGTGCCATCAGTGAGTCCGGGCCGAAAAACTATGGCTACACCTTC.

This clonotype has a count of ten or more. The DNA of the CDR3 is TGTGCCAGCAGCCTTGGGGGACCAGGGACAGATACGCAGTATTTT. Its protein product is CASSLGGPGTDTQYF. The chain uses TRBV7-2 and TRBJ2-3; D could derive from TRBD1 or TRBD2 (5 bases each). The germline gives CDR1 SGHTA, CDR2 FQGNSA. The V end lost 5 bases, the J end lost 3 bases, and 15 bases lay between the germline ends. CDR3 length: 15 residues.

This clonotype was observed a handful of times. CDR3 sequence: CASSQDLTPGPHTQYF. Here the CDR3 DNA reads TGCGCCAGCAGCCAAGATCTAACCCCTGGGCCTCATACGCAGTATTTT. The chain combines TRBV4-1 with TRBJ2-3; D ambiguous. CDR3 length: 16 residues. Germline loops: CDR1 MGHRA, CDR2 YSYEKL. V lost 0 bases to trimming and J lost 7 bases, with 17 bases between them.

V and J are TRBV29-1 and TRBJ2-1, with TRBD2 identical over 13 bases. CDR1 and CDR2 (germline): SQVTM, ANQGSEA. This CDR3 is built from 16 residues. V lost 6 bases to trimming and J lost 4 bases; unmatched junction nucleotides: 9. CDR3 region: CSVTGLAGPLYNEQFF. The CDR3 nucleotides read TGCAGCGTCACGGGACTAGCGGGACCCCTATACAATGAGCAGTTCTTC.

CDR3 nucleotides: TGCAGTGCTTCAAGGGGACGGGTTGGTGGCAGCAATCAGCCCCAGCATTTT. Translation gives CSASRGRVGGSNQPQHF. The chain links TRBV20-1 to TRBJ1-5; a possible D gene is TRBD1 (5 bases). CDR3 length: 17 residues. Germline CDR1 is DFQATT and CDR2 is SNEGSKA (reference sequence). The V end lost 5 bases, the J end lost 1 base, and 21 bases lay between the germline ends.

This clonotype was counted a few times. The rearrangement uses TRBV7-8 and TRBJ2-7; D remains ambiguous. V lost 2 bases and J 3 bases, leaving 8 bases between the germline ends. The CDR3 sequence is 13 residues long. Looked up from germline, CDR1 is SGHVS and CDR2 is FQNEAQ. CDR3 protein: CASSLRQNYEQYF. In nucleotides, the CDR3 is TGTGCCAGCAGCTTAAGGCAGAACTACGAGCAGTACTTC.

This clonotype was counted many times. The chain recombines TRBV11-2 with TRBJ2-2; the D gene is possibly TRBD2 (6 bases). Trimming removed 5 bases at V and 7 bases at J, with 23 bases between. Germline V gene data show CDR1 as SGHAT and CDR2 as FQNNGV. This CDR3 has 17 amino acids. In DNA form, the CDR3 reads TGTGCCAGCAGCCCTACCCTCCGCGCGCGGCGGGGCGGGGAGCTGTTTTTT. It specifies CASSPTLRARRGGELFF.

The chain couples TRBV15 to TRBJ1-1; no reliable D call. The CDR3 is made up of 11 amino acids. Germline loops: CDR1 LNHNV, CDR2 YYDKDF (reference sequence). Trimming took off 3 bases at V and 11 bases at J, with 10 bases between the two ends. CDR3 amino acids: CATSSDLVAFF. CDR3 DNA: TGTGCCACCAGCAGCGATCTGGTGGCTTTCTTT.

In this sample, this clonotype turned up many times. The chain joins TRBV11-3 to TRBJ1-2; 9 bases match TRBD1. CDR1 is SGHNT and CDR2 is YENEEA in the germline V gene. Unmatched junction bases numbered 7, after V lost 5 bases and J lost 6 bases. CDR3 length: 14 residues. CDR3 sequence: CASSTGQGPDGYTF. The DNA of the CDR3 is TGTGCCAGCAGCACGGGACAGGGACCCGATGGCTACACCTTC.

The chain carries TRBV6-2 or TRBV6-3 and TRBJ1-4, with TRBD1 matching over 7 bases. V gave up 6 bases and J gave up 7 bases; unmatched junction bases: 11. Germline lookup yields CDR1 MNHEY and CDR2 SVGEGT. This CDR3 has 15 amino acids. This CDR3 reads CASSRGQTPGEKLFF. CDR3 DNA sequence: TGTGCCAGCAGCCGGGGACAGACCCCCGGTGAAAAACTGTTTTTT.

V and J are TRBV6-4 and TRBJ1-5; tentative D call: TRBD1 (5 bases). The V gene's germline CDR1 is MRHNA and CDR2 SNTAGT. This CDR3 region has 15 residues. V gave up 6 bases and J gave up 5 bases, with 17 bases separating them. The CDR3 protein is CASRLSTGSHQPQHF. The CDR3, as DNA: TGTGCCAGCAGGCTCTCTACAGGATCACATCAGCCCCAGCATTTT.

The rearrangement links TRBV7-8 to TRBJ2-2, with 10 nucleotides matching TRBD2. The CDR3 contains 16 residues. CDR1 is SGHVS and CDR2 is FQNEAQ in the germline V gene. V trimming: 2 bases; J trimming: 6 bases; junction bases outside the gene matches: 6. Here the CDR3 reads CASSLSLAGVPGELFF. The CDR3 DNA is TGTGCCAGCAGCTTATCGCTAGCGGGAGTCCCCGGGGAGCTGTTTTTT.

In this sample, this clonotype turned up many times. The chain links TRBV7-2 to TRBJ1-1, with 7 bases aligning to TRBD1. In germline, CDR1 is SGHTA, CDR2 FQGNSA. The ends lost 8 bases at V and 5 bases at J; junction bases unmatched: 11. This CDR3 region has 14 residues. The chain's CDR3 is CASVRDRQGTEAFF. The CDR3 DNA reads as TGTGCCAGCGTTAGGGACCGACAGGGAACTGAAGCTTTCTTT.

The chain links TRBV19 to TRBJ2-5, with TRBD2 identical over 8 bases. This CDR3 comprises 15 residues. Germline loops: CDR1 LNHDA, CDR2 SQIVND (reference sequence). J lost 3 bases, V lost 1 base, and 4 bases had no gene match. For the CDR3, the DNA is TGTGCCAGTAGTATAGGTAATAGCGGGGAAGAGACCCAGTACTTC. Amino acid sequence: CASSIGNSGEETQYF.

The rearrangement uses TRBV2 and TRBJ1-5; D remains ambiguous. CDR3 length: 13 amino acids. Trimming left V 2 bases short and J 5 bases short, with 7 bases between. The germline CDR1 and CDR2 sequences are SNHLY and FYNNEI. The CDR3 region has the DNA TGTGCCAGCAGTGAACTACGCCATCAGCCCCAGCATTTT. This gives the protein CASSELRHQPQHF.

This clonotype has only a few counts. CDR3 nucleotides: TGTGCCAGCAGTGAACAGGGCGGCAATGAAAAACTGTTTTTT. Translating it yields CASSEQGGNEKLFF. The genes are TRBV2 and TRBJ1-4; tentative D call: TRBD1 (5 bases). Germline loops: CDR1 SNHLY, CDR2 FYNNEI. V shed 2 bases and J shed 5 bases, with 9 bases lying between them. The CDR3 contains 14 residues.

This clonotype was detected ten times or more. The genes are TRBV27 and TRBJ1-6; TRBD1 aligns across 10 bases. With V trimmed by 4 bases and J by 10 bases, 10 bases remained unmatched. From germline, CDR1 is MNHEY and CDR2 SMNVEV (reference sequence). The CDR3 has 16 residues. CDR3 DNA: TGTGCCAGCAGTTGGGGTTCGGGGACAGGGGCCTCACCCCTCCACTTT. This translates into CASSWGSGTGASPLHF.

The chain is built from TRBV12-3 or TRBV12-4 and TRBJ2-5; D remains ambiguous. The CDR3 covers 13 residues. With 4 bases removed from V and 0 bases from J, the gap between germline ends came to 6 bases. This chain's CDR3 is CASSSRDQETQYF. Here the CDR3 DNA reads TGTGCCAGCAGTTCCCGGGACCAAGAGACCCAGTACTTC.

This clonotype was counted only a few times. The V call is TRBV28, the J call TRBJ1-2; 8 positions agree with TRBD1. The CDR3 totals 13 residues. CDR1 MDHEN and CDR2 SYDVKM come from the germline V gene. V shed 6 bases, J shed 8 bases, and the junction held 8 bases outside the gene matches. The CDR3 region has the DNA TGTGCCAGCAGGTCGACAGGGGAGTACGGCTACACCTTC. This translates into CASRSTGEYGYTF.

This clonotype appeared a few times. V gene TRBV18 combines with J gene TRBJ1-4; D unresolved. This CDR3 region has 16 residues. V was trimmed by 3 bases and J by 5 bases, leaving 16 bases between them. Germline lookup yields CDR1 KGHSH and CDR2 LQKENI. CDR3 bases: TGTGCCAGCTCACCCGGGCGTGGGCTTAAAAATGAAAAACTGTTTTTT. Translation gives CASSPGRGLKNEKLFF.

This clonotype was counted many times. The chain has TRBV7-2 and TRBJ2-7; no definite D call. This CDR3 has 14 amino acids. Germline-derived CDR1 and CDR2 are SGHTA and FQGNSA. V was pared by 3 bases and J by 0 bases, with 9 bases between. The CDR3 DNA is TGTGCCAGCAGCTTCCAATTAAGCTCCTACGAGCAGTACTTC. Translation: CASSFQLSSYEQYF. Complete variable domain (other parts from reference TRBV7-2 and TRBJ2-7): GAGVSQSPSNKVTEKGKDVELRCDPISGHTALYWYRQSLGQGLEFLIYFQGNSAPDKSGLPSDRFSAERTGGSVSTLTIQRTQQEDSAVYLCASSFQLSSYEQYFGPGTRLTVT.

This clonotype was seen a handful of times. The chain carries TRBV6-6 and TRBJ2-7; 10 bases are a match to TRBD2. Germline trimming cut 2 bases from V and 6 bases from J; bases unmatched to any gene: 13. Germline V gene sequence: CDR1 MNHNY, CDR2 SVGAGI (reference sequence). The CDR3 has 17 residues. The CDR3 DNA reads TGTGCCAGCAGTTACGCGCCTCAATTGTTAGCGGGAGGCGAGCAGTACTTC. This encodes CASSYAPQLLAGGEQYF.

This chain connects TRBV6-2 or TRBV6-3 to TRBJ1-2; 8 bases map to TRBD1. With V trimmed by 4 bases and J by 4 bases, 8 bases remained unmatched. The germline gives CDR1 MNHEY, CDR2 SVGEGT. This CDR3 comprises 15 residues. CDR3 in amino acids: CASSSWGRGPYGYTF. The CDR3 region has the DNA TGTGCCAGCAGTTCGTGGGGCAGGGGGCCCTATGGCTACACCTTC.